The rows below give T cell receptor beta chains drawn from one sample of a study of vaccination effects on CD4 cells after COVID-19. Their recognized antigens are unknown. Method: immunoSEQ multiplex PCR; TCRdb's copy keeps in-frame clones and lacks some. The sample includes tens of thousands of clones, roughly four fifths of them seen just once. Specimen: CD4+ T cells from PBMCs cultured with SARS-CoV-2 spike peptides, collected before COVID-19 vaccination. These TCRs come from a human donor who received a COVID-19 vaccine. Each CDR3 is given with its conserved first and last residue. The D gene is left open where the match is weak. A row's size may be missing; if present it is once, few, many or a size class.

>TRBD2|TRBJ2-3|TRBV2|-
TGTGCCAGCAGTTGGCTAGCGGGTACAGATACGCAGTATTTT
CASSWLAGTDTQYF
>-|TRBJ1-1|TRBV6-5|-
TGTGCCAGCAGTTACGGGGGCCAGCCTGAAGCTTTCTTT
CASSYGGQPEAFF
>-|TRBJ2-3|TRBV5-1|-
TGCGCCAGCGGCCCCCTGCAAGCAGATACGCAGTATTTT
CASGPLQADTQYF
>-|TRBJ1-6|TRBV2|-
TGTGCCAGCAGAGACCCCGCGGAGAGCTCCTATAATTCACCCCTCCACTTT
CASRDPAESSYNSPLHF
>-|TRBJ2-3|TRBV6-4|-
TGTGCCAGCAGTGAGGAGGGCCTTAGCACAGATACGCAGTATTTT
CASSEEGLSTDTQYF
>-|TRBJ2-3|TRBV6-5|-
TGTGCCAGCAACCGGGATAATCGATACACAGATACGCAGTATTTT
CASNRDNRYTDTQYF
>TRBD2|TRBJ2-1|TRBV5-4|-
TGTGCCAGCAAGGTTAGCGGGGGACGCCACAATGAGCAGTTCTTC
CASKVSGGRHNEQFF
>-|TRBJ1-1|TRBV18|-
TGTGCCAGCTCACCACCTTACAGTCGCCAACTGGAAGCTTTCTTT
CASSPPYSRQLEAFF
>-|TRBJ1-2|TRBV10-2|few
TGCGCCAGCAGTCTGGACAGCTATGGCTACACCTTC
CASSLDSYGYTF
>TRBD1|TRBJ1-1|TRBV19|-
TGTGCCAGTAGCCCGGGACAGGGAACTTTCTTT
CASSPGQGTFF
>-|TRBJ1-5|TRBV30|-
TGTGCCTGGAGAAGTACAGGGAATCAGCCCCAGCATTTT
CAWRSTGNQPQHF
>-|TRBJ2-6|TRBV5-1|-
TGCGCCAGCAGCTTGGGCCTGGCCTCTGGGGCCAACGTCCTGACTTTC
CASSLGLASGANVLTF
>-|TRBJ1-3|TRBV15|-
TGTGCCACCAGCAGAGAGTCTGCTGTCCGCGCTGGAAACACCATATATTTT
CATSRESAVRAGNTIYF
>-|TRBJ1-1|TRBV5-1|-
TGCGCCAGCAGGATTTGGGACACCAACTCGGGTGAAGCTTTCTTT
CASRIWDTNSGEAFF
>-|TRBJ2-1|TRBV10-3|-
TGTGCCATCAGTGAGTTCACTAGCAGAGGTGAGCAGTTCTTC
CAISEFTSRGEQFF
>-|TRBJ1-2|TRBV12-3/TRBV12-4|-
TGTGCCAGCAGTGAACGCAGAGGAGGCTACACCTTC
CASSERRGGYTF
>TRBD1|TRBJ1-4|TRBV19|-
TGTGCCAGTAGTACCGACAGGGGAGGTGAAAAACTGTTTTTT
CASSTDRGGEKLFF
>-|TRBJ2-3|TRBV11-1|-
TGTGCCAGCAGCTTAGTTCGGGGTAGCCCCACAGATACGCAGTATTTT
CASSLVRGSPTDTQYF
>-|TRBJ2-5|TRBV5-1|once
TGCGCCAGCAGCTACGACCAAGAGACCCAGTACTTC
CASSYDQETQYF
>TRBD1|TRBJ1-2|TRBV6-5|-
TGTGCCAGCAGTTCGGGACAGAACTATGGCTACACCTTC
CASSSGQNYGYTF